One and the same sample provided the 22 T cell receptor beta chains below, sequenced in a study of early T cells in non-severe SARS-CoV-2 infection. TCRdb processed the 5' RACE reads anew with MiXCR; each CDR3 protein has one entry. This repertoire shows fewer than 75,000 distinct CDR3 sequences, around 20% found once; its top ten account for about 17%. The sample in question was whole blood, obtained at baseline. The receptor source for this set is an adult who was a healthcare worker with PCR-confirmed SARS-CoV-2 infection or an uninfected control (not recorded which).

The chain is built from TRBV3-1 and TRBJ2-1; 7 bases align to TRBD1. The germline gives CDR1 LGHDT, CDR2 YNNKEL (reference sequence). The CDR3 runs 14 residues. Unmatched junction bases numbered 10, after V lost 7 bases and J lost 7 bases. The CDR3 region is CASKQHRGRNEQFF. Here the CDR3 DNA reads TGTGCCAGCAAACAACACAGGGGTCGGAATGAGCAGTTCTTC.

The chain joins TRBV7-9 to TRBJ2-7; 7 bases agree with TRBD1. With 0 bases clipped from V and 3 bases from J, the junction kept 2 bases outside the gene matches. This CDR3 comprises 14 residues. Germline V lookup: CDR1 SEHNR, CDR2 FQNEAQ (reference sequence). CDR3 sequence (DNA): TGTGCCAGCAGCTTAGCACAGGGGAACTACGAGCAGTACTTC. It translates to CASSLAQGNYEQYF.

This sequence joins TRBV7-9 and TRBJ2-5, with D maybe TRBD2 (6 bases). Germline values: CDR1 SEHNR, CDR2 FQNEAQ (reference sequence). This CDR3 comprises 15 residues. V lost 5 bases and J 2 bases, leaving 15 bases between the germline ends. CDR3 in amino acids: CASSPHGGFQETQYF. CDR3 sequence (DNA): TGTGCCAGCAGCCCTCACGGGGGATTTCAAGAGACCCAGTACTTC.

The chain has TRBV7-6 and TRBJ2-2, with D perhaps TRBD1 or TRBD2 (5 bases each). Germline values: CDR1 SGHVS, CDR2 FNYEAQ. The CDR3 runs to 18 residues. V was shortened by 1 base and J by 3 bases, with 18 bases between the two germline ends. The CDR3, as DNA: TGTGCCAGCAGCTTAGGGGGGACCGCTAGCTGGGACACCGGGGAGCTGTTTTTT. Amino acid sequence: CASSLGGTASWDTGELFF.

This clonotype was picked up many times. The rearrangement uses TRBV12-3 or TRBV12-4 and TRBJ1-1; 9 nucleotides line up with TRBD1. The V and J ends lost 6 bases and 10 bases, in that order; junction bases with no gene match: 6. The CDR3 loop spans 12 amino acids. The CDR3 is CASSLGQGRAFF. CDR3 nucleotide sequence: TGTGCCAGCAGCTTGGGACAGGGCCGAGCTTTCTTT.

This rearrangement joins TRBV6-2 or TRBV6-3 to TRBJ2-7, with 7 bases matching TRBD2. Germline lookup yields CDR1 MNHEY and CDR2 SVGEGT. V lost 5 bases to trimming and J lost 0 bases; unmatched junction nucleotides: 4. The CDR3 is 14 amino acids. In nucleotides, the CDR3 is TGTGCCAGCAGTGGTATAGCGGGCTCCTACGAGCAGTACTTC. Its translation is CASSGIAGSYEQYF.

The V gene is TRBV12-3 or TRBV12-4, the J gene TRBJ2-1; unclear D gene. V was cut by 1 base and J by 5 bases, with 3 bases left in between. CDR3 size: 12 residues. The CDR3 DNA is TGTGCCAGCAGTTTAGTCAACAATGAGCAGTTCTTC. It translates to CASSLVNNEQFF.

This clonotype occurred a few times. This rearrangement joins TRBV7-9 to TRBJ1-1; D possibly corresponds to TRBD1 (6 bases). V was pared by 3 bases and J by 3 bases, with 17 bases between. Germline V lookup: CDR1 SEHNR, CDR2 FQNEAQ (reference sequence). This CDR3 region has 16 residues. The CDR3 DNA reads TGTGCCAGCAGCTTGCAGGGGAGGTTGCCAGACACTGAAGCTTTCTTT. Residues: CASSLQGRLPDTEAFF.

This clonotype has a count of ten or more. The chain recombines TRBV9 with TRBJ2-5, with D perhaps given as TRBD1 or TRBD2 (5 bases each). Between the trimmed V and J ends, which lost 4 bases and 3 bases, there was a span of 19 bases. Germline CDR1 reads SGDLS; CDR2 reads YYNGEE. This CDR3 has 16 residues. DNA of the CDR3: TGTGCCAGCAGCCCACGTTCTGGGGGACCCGAAGAGACCCAGTACTTC. This codes for CASSPRSGGPEETQYF.

The rearrangement links TRBV6-6 to TRBJ1-1; 8 positions match TRBD1. CDR3 length: 14 residues. V shed 3 bases, J shed 3 bases, and the junction held 3 bases outside the gene matches. CDR1 and CDR2 (germline): MNHNY, SVGAGI (reference sequence). CDR3 in amino acids: CASSYRDRHTEAFF. The CDR3 region has the DNA TGTGCCAGCAGTTATCGGGACAGGCACACTGAAGCTTTCTTT.

J is TRBJ1-5 and V is TRBV7-9; no firm D call. Germline V gene data show CDR1 as SEHNR and CDR2 as FQNEAQ (reference sequence). The V end was cut by 5 bases, the J end by 5 bases, with 10 bases between. The CDR3 sequence is 13 residues long. The CDR3 protein is CASSPGGYQPQHF. The CDR3 coding sequence is TGTGCCAGCAGCCCCGGAGGGTATCAGCCCCAGCATTTT.

This clonotype was counted only a few times. CDR3 residues: CASSLDGSSLSTDTQYF. The CDR3 DNA sequence: TGTGCCAGCAGCTTAGATGGGAGCTCTTTAAGCACAGATACGCAGTATTTT. The chain couples TRBV11-2 to TRBJ2-3; possible D gene TRBD2, 5 bases. The CDR3 is made up of 17 amino acids. The germline gives CDR1 SGHAT, CDR2 FQNNGV. Trimming removed 0 bases from V and 0 bases from J, with 13 bases in between.

This clonotype occurred a few times. V usage is TRBV9 and J usage is TRBJ1-6; D remains ambiguous. This CDR3 region has 16 residues. From germline, CDR1 is SGDLS and CDR2 YYNGEE. Deletions cut 4 bases from V and 0 bases from J, with 11 bases between. DNA for the CDR3: TGTGCCAGCAGCCTCACGGGGAGCTCCTATAATTCACCCCTCCACTTT. It yields the protein CASSLTGSSYNSPLHF.

This chain links TRBV6-1 with TRBJ1-2; the match to TRBD1 covers 9 bases. The CDR3 length is 15 residues. V lost 7 bases and J lost 8; bases outside the gene matches: 14. CDR1 and CDR2 (germline): MNHNS, SASEGT. CDR3 nucleotide sequence: TGTGCCAGCATTCAGACAGGGGGTGCGCTATCCGGCTACACCTTC. Amino acids: CASIQTGGALSGYTF.

This clonotype has ten or more counts. The CDR3 DNA reads TGTGCCAGCAGCCCGTTGCGGGGGATGAACACCGGGGAGCTGTTTTTT. This encodes CASSPLRGMNTGELFF. This rearrangement joins TRBV5-6 to TRBJ2-2, with 7 bases that match TRBD2. The CDR3 totals 16 residues. Germline V lookup: CDR1 SGHDT, CDR2 YYEEEE. V dropped 4 bases and J dropped 1; count of bases not matched to a gene: 7.

The CDR3 DNA reads as TGTGCCAGCAGTGAAGGACCACTCTACGAGCAGTACTTC. Translation gives CASSEGPLYEQYF. The rearrangement uses TRBV6-1 and TRBJ2-7, with D uncertain. V lost 1 base to trimming and J lost 3 bases, with 7 bases between them. Germline V gives CDR1 MNHNS, CDR2 SASEGT. The CDR3 has 13 amino acids.

The chain couples TRBV7-8 to TRBJ1-6, with unresolved D. Germline CDR1 reads SGHVS; CDR2 reads FQNEAQ. Trimming pared 4 bases from V and 6 bases from J, leaving 4 bases between. The CDR3 totals 12 residues. This chain's CDR3 is CASSSINSPLHF. Here the CDR3 DNA reads TGTGCCAGCAGCTCAATTAATTCACCCCTCCACTTT.

This clonotype has at least ten counts. The chain recombines TRBV20-1 with TRBJ2-2, with 9 nucleotides matching TRBD1. This CDR3 is built from 18 residues. Per germline, CDR1 DFQATT and CDR2 SNEGSKA (reference sequence). The V segment lost 4 bases and the J segment 5 bases; nucleotides outside the gene matches: 17. CDR3 bases: TGCAGTGCTACTGACCCTAGACCGGACAGGGGAGGTACCGGGGAGCTGTTTTTT. This sequence encodes CSATDPRPDRGGTGELFF.

This clonotype occurred many times. This chain connects TRBV3-1 to TRBJ2-6; TRBD2 is a possible D gene (5 bases). V dropped 1 base and J dropped 4 bases, with 8 bases sitting between them. Germline V gene data show CDR1 as LGHDT and CDR2 as YNNKEL (reference sequence). This CDR3 spans 15 amino acids. As DNA, the CDR3 is TGTGCCAGCAGCCAAGGCGGGTTAGGGGCCAACGTCCTGACTTTC. It translates to CASSQGGLGANVLTF.

The genes are TRBV12-3 or TRBV12-4 and TRBJ2-7; TRBD1 aligns across 7 bases. Trimming at V came to 8 bases and at J to 4 bases, leaving 8 bases not matched to a gene. The CDR3 totals 13 residues. The CDR3 loop is CASSGTEVYEQYF. The CDR3 region has the DNA TGTGCCAGCTCCGGGACAGAAGTATACGAGCAGTACTTC.

J is TRBJ1-1 and V is TRBV25-1; 9 bases agree with TRBD1. The CDR3 totals 14 residues. Trimming cost V 4 bases and J 5 bases; bases outside gene matches: 5. The germline V gene encodes CDR1 MGHDK and CDR2 SYGVNS. CDR3 in DNA: TGTGCCAGCAGTGTACAGGGGGCGCGGACTGAAGCTTTCTTT. Its translation is CASSVQGARTEAFF. Filled out from reference TRBV25-1 and TRBJ1-1, the complete variable domain reads EADIYQTPRYLVIGTGKKITLECSQTMGHDKMYWYQQDPGMELHLIHYSYGVNSTEKGDLSSESTVSRIRTEHFPLTLESARPSHTSQYLCASSVQGARTEAFFGQGTRLTVV.

This clonotype has more than one count but fewer than ten. The rearrangement joins TRBV11-2 to TRBJ2-1; no firm D call. Germline V gene sequence: CDR1 SGHAT, CDR2 FQNNGV. The CDR3 extends over 17 amino acids. V was shortened by 3 bases and J by 0 bases, with 15 bases between the two germline ends. CDR3 in DNA: TGTGCCAGCAGCTTTTCCTCAGGTTCCGGCTCCTACAATGAGCAGTTCTTC. It yields the protein CASSFSSGSGSYNEQFF.